Below, one T cell receptor (beta chain) is given with its context. The data are from a study of blood T cell repertoires in COVID-19. The CDR3 extends over 13 amino acids. V shed 5 bases, J shed 10 bases, and the junction held 10 bases outside the gene matches. From germline, CDR1 is GTSNPN and CDR2 SVGIG (reference sequence). TCRdb's table, derived via immunoSEQ multiplex PCR, lists solely in-frame clones and lacks some. The table lists 350,000 or so clones, 80% to 90% of them singletons, with about 3% in the top ten. The J gene is TRBJ2-1, the V gene TRBV30; 8 nucleotides align to TRBD2. Sample: peripheral blood. The sequence came from a young man with active or convalescent COVID-19. For the CDR3, the DNA is TGTGCCTGGGAAAGCGGGAGTCGACGGGAGCAGTTCTTC. Protein sequence: CAWESGSRREQFF.